One and the same sample provided the 8 T cell receptor beta chains below, sequenced in a study of immune cell composition in non-small cell lung cancer (dated 2017 in TCRdb). Libraries were constructed by the immunoSEQ multiplex PCR assay. What TCRdb holds here is the immuneACCESS table cut down to in-frame rearrangements. Part of the clones is not present; checked against another copy, under half of the missing clones reflect an unresolved V gene, and the others are unexplained. This sample is represented by around 11,000 clones; 64% of them were singletons. Clones ranked in the top ten supply 18% of the sample. Sequencing input: lung tumor tissue. Every receptor here comes from a human donor with non-small cell lung cancer.

This chain uses TRBV4-1 with TRBJ1-5; the D is unclear. Per the germline V gene, CDR1 is MGHRA and CDR2 is YSYEKL. The CDR3 contains 14 residues. The V and J ends lost 2 bases and 3 bases respectively, with 8 bases between them. The CDR3 loop reads CASSQQDNNQPQHF. In DNA, the CDR3 is TGCGCCAGCAGCCAACAAGACAACAATCAGCCCCAGCATTTT.

The chain has TRBV4-2 and TRBJ2-7; TRBD2 aligns across 8 bases. Trimming took 0 bases from V and 3 from J; bases not matched to a gene: 7. Per the germline V gene, CDR1 is LGHNA and CDR2 is YNFKEQ. The CDR3 length is 16 residues. CDR3 loop: CASSQDVSGGLYEQYF. CDR3 DNA: TGTGCCAGCAGCCAAGACGTCTCGGGAGGGCTCTACGAGCAGTACTTC.

V is TRBV27 and J is TRBJ2-3; maybe TRBD2 (6 bases). The ends were cut back, 1 base at V and 3 bases at J, with 11 bases in the middle. From germline, CDR1 is MNHEY and CDR2 SMNVEV (reference sequence). The CDR3 contains 15 residues. The CDR3 DNA follows: TGTGCCAGCAGTTTATTCGCGGGGAGTACAGATACGCAGTATTTT. Translated, it gives CASSLFAGSTDTQYF.

The V call is TRBV5-6, the J call TRBJ2-1, with 8 bases identical to TRBD1. V shed 3 bases and J 2 bases; nucleotides not matched to a gene: 4. CDR3 length: 15 residues. Germline lookup yields CDR1 SGHDT and CDR2 YYEEEE. The CDR3 spells CASSSRQGPYNEQFF. DNA of the CDR3: TGTGCCAGCAGCTCCAGACAGGGGCCCTACAATGAGCAGTTCTTC.

This clone is labeled as large. V and J are TRBV5-1 and TRBJ2-7; 7 nucleotides match TRBD1. Germline CDR1 SGHRS, CDR2 YFSETQ. This CDR3 has 14 residues. The V and J ends lost 4 bases and 0 bases, in that order; junction bases with no gene match: 4. CDR3: CASSPGQSSYEQYF. The CDR3 bases are TGCGCCAGCAGCCCGGGACAGAGCTCCTACGAGCAGTACTTC. The whole variable domain, remainder taken from reference TRBV5-1 and TRBJ2-7, is KAGVTQTPRYLIKTRGQQVTLSCSPISGHRSVSWYQQTPGQGLQFLFEYFSETQRNKGNFPGRFSGRQFSNSRSEMNVSTLELGDSALYLCASSPGQSSYEQYFGPGTRLTVT.

This chain links TRBV6-5 with TRBJ1-1; 7 nucleotides agree with TRBD1. The CDR3 sequence is 14 residues long. Germline CDR1 reads MNHEY; CDR2 reads SVGAGI. J was trimmed by 1 base and V by 2 bases; bases with no gene match: 1. CDR3 amino acids: CASSYDRANTEAFF. CDR3 coding DNA: TGTGCCAGCAGTTACGACAGGGCGAACACTGAAGCTTTCTTT.

The chain joins TRBV14 to TRBJ2-3, with D unresolved. Trimming removed 2 bases from V and 2 bases from J, with 14 bases in between. This CDR3 region has 16 residues. CDR1 and CDR2 (germline): SGHDN, FVKESK. CDR3 DNA: TGTGCCAGCAGCCAATTAAGCTCTCACCCCACAGATACGCAGTATTTT. Translated: CASSQLSSHPTDTQYF.

The J gene is TRBJ2-1, the V gene TRBV4-1; 14 bases line up with TRBD2. Per the germline V gene, CDR1 is MGHRA and CDR2 is YSYEKL. V shed 3 bases, J shed 6 bases, and the junction held 7 bases outside the gene matches. The CDR3 is made up of 17 amino acids. The CDR3 nucleotides read TGCGCCAGCAGCCAGGGACTAGCGGGAGTTGGAGCCAATGAGCAGTTCTTC. It codes for CASSQGLAGVGANEQFF.